The subject of this entry is one T cell receptor (beta chain). These data are taken from a study of blood T cell repertoires in COVID-19. Study at large: COVID-19 samples collected from the United States, Italy and Spain covered acute and convalescent phases.

V shed 5 bases and J shed 10 bases, with 13 bases lying between them. The CDR3 sequence is 12 residues long. The germline V gene has CDR1 KGHDR and CDR2 SFDVKD. Assay used: immunoSEQ multiplex PCR; TCRdb lists only in-frame clones, some missing. Here the sample spans around 84,000 clones, about 90% being singletons. Sequenced sample: peripheral blood. This sequence originates from a man aged 45-60 years with active COVID-19. The chain uses TRBV24-1 and TRBJ1-2, with a weak D call TRBD1 (5 bases). Here the CDR3 DNA reads TGTGCCACCAGTGGTCTCACGGGGGTCTACACCTTC. Protein sequence: CATSGLTGVYTF.